One sample yielded the 5 T cell receptor beta chains listed below, sequenced in a study of OX40 agonist ivuxolimab in advanced cancers. The protocol was immunoSEQ multiplex PCR, while the TCRdb copy is restricted to in-frame clones and leaves out a portion. The sample contains about 26,000 clones, around three quarters of which appear only once. The input for sequencing was CD4+ or CD8+ T cells sorted from blood, taken in a trial of the OX40 agonist ivuxolimab. Every receptor here comes from an adult with an advanced solid tumor such as melanoma, head and neck, liver or kidney cancer.

This clone was counted between two and nine times. The chain recombines TRBV9 with TRBJ1-1; D is undetermined. Germline V gene sequence: CDR1 SGDLS, CDR2 YYNGEE. This CDR3 region has 14 residues. V lost 4 bases to trimming and J lost 3 bases, with 13 bases between them. CDR3 in amino acids: CASSPPGLDTEAFF. The CDR3 DNA reads TGTGCCAGCAGCCCCCCAGGTCTGGACACTGAAGCTTTCTTT.

This clone is classed as medium-sized. This rearrangement joins TRBV6-5 to TRBJ1-6, with a possible D match to TRBD1 (5 bases). Between the trimmed V and J ends, which lost 4 bases and 10 bases, there was a span of 14 bases. The CDR3 consists of 14 residues. The germline V gene has CDR1 MNHEY and CDR2 SVGAGI. The CDR3 DNA is TGTGCCAGCAGTTCATCCCGGCGGGACTCACCCCTCCACTTT. This codes for CASSSSRRDSPLHF.

This clone was detected once. The CDR3 end shows no conserved phenylalanine or tryptophan, and so a read error is likely. No DNA is shown, since the ends of the CDR3 on it are uncertain; the CDR3 is the one TCRdb lists. The CDR3 here is CASSLVTRTAAVS. This rearrangement joins TRBV6-1 to TRBJ1-1; the table's D call, TRBD1, was not checked against the DNA. The CDR3 length equals 13 residues, ends included. CDR1 MNHNS and CDR2 SASEGT come from the germline V gene.

The genes are TRBV5-1 and TRBJ2-7, with D tentatively TRBD1 or TRBD2 (5 bases each). Trimming cost V 4 bases and J 4 bases, with 15 bases left between them. This CDR3 comprises 14 residues. Germline CDR1 reads SGHRS; CDR2 reads YFSETQ. CDR3 sequence: CASSPPGRGYEQYF. CDR3 DNA sequence: TGCGCCAGCAGCCCACCGGGACGAGGGTACGAGCAGTACTTC.

The chain carries TRBV6-5 and TRBJ2-3; 8 nucleotides align to TRBD2. The CDR3 loop spans 14 amino acids. The germline CDR1 and CDR2 sequences are MNHEY and SVGAGI. Losses at the gene ends were 5 bases for V and 1 base for J; bases not matched to a gene: 2. In DNA, the CDR3 is TGTGCCAGCAGTCGGCGGGGGGGCACAGATACGCAGTATTTT. Protein product: CASSRRGGTDTQYF.